The following is a T cell receptor beta chain sequence with its context. Generated by immunoSEQ multiplex PCR, the TCRdb table keeps only in-frame clones and is missing some. The profile shows 160,000 or so clones, more than 75% of them singletons. This sample stems from a study of blood T cell repertoires in COVID-19. Trimming removed 0 bases from V and 3 bases from J, with 9 bases in between. The CDR3 is 14 residues long. CDR1 and CDR2 from the germline V gene are GTSNPN and SVGIG (reference sequence). The rearrangement uses TRBV30 and TRBJ1-5; possible D gene TRBD1, 5 bases. The clonotype originates from a man in his forties with acute or convalescent COVID-19. Specimen: peripheral blood. CDR3 sequence reads: CAWSVSRVNQPQHF. The CDR3 nucleotides are TGTGCCTGGAGTGTAAGCAGGGTCAATCAGCCCCAGCATTTT.